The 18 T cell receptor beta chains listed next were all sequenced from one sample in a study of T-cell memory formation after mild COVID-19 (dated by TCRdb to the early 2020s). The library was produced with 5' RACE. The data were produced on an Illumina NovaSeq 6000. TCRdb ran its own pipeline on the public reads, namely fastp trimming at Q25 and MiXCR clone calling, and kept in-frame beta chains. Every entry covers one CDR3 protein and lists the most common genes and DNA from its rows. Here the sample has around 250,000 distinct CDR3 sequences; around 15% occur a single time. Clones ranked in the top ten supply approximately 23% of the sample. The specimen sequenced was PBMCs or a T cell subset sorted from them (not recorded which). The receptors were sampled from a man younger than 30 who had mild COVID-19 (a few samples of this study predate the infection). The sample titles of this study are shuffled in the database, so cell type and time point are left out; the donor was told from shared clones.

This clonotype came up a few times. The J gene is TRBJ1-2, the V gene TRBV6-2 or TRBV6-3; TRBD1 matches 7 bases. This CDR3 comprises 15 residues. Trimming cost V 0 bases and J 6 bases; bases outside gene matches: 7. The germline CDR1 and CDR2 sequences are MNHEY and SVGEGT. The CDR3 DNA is TGTGCCAGCAGTTACTCGGGCCACGACAGGGATGGCTACACCTTC. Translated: CASSYSGHDRDGYTF.

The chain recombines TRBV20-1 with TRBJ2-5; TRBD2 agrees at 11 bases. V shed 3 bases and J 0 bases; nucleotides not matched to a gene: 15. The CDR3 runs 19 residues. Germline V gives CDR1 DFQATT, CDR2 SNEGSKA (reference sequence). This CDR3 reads CSASLLAGVRPSYQETQYF. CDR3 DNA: TGCAGTGCTAGTTTACTAGCGGGGGTCCGTCCATCGTACCAAGAGACCCAGTACTTC.

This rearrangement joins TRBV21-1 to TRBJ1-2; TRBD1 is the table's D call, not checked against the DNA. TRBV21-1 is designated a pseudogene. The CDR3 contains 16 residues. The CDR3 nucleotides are TGTGCCAGCAGCAAAGACAGGGGATCATCTAACTATGGCTACACCTTC. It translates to CASSKDRGSSNYGYTF.

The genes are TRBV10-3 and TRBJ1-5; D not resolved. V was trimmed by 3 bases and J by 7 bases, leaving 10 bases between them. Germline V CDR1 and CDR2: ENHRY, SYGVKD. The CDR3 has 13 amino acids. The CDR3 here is CAISEGGGQPQHF. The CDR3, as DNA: TGTGCCATCAGTGAAGGTGGAGGGCAGCCCCAGCATTTT.

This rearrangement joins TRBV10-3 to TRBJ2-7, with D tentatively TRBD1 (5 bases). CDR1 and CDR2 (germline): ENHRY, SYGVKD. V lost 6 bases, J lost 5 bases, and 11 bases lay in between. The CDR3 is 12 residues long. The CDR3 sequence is CAISEAGHEQYF. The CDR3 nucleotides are TGTGCCATCAGCGAGGCAGGGCACGAGCAGTACTTC.

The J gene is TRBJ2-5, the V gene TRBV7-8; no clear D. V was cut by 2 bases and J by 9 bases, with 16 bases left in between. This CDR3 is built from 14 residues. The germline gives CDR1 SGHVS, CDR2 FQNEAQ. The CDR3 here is CASSLLGSAQSQYF. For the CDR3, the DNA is TGTGCCAGCAGCTTATTAGGGTCGGCTCAGTCCCAGTACTTC. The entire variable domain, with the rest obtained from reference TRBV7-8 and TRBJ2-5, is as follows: GAGVSQSPRYKVAKRGQDVALRCDPISGHVSLFWYQQALGQGPEFLTYFQNEAQLDKSGLPSDRFFAERPEGSVSTLKIQRTQQEDSAVYLCASSLLGSAQSQYFGPGTRLLVL.

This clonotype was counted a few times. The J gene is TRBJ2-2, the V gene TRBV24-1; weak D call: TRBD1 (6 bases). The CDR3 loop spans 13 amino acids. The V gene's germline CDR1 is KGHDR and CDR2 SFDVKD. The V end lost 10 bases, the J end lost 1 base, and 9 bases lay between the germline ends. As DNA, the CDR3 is TGTGCCACACAGGGACAGAACACCGGGGAGCTGTTTTTT. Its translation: CATQGQNTGELFF.

CDR3 nucleotides: TGTGCCAGCAGCTTTAACGTCCAGGGCACCGGGGAGCTGTTTTTT. This sequence encodes CASSFNVQGTGELFF. The J gene is TRBJ2-2, the V gene TRBV7-8; a possible D gene is TRBD1 (5 bases). The CDR3 has 15 amino acids. Germline V gene data show CDR1 as SGHVS and CDR2 as FQNEAQ. V shed 3 bases and J shed 4 bases, with 12 bases lying between them.

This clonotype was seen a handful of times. DNA of the CDR3: TGCAGTGCTAGACCCTTTGCAAGCGGGGCTACCTACGAGCAGTACTTC. Protein: CSARPFASGATYEQYF. This sequence joins TRBV20-1 and TRBJ2-7; TRBD2 agrees at 7 bases. The CDR3 runs 16 residues. V dropped 2 bases and J dropped 2; count of bases not matched to a gene: 12. CDR1 DFQATT and CDR2 SNEGSKA come from the germline V gene (reference sequence).

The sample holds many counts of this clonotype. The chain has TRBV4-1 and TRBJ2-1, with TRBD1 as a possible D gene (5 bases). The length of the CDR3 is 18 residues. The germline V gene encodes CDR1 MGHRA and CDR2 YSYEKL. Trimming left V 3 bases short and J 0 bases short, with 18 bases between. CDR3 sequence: CASSQARWGESSYNEQFF. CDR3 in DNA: TGCGCCAGCAGCCAGGCCAGGTGGGGCGAGAGCTCCTACAATGAGCAGTTCTTC.

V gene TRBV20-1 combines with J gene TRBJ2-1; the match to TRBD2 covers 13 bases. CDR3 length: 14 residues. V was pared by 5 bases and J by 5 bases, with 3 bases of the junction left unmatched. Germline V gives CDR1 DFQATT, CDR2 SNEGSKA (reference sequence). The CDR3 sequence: CSAPTSGGNNEQFF. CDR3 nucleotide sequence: TGCAGTGCTCCGACTAGCGGGGGGAACAATGAGCAGTTCTTC.

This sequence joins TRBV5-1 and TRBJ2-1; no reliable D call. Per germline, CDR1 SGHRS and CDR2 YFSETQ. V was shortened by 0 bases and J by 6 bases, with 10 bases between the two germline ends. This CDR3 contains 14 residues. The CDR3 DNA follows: TGCGCCAGCAGCTTGGAAGGGCAGTTCAATGAGCAGTTCTTC. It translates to CASSLEGQFNEQFF.

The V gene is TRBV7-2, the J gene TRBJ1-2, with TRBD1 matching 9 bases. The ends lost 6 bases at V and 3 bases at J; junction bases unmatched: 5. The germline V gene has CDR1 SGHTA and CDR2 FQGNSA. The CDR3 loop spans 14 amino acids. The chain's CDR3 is CASRHRDRDYGYTF. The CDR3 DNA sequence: TGTGCCAGCAGACACCGGGACAGGGACTATGGCTACACCTTC.

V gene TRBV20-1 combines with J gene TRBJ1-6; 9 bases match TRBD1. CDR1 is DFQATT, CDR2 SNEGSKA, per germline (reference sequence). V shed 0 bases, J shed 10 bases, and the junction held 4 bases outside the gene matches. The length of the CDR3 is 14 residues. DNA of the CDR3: TGCAGTGCTAGAGAATGGACAGGGGAATCACCCCTCCACTTT. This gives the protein CSAREWTGESPLHF.

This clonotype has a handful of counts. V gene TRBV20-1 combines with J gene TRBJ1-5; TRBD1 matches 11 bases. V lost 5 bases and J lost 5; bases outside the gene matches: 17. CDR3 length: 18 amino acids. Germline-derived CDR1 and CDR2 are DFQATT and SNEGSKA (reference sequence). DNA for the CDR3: TGCAGTGCTGGAATAAGGACAGGGGGCTCTGCGCAATATCAGCCCCAGCATTTT. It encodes CSAGIRTGGSAQYQPQHF.

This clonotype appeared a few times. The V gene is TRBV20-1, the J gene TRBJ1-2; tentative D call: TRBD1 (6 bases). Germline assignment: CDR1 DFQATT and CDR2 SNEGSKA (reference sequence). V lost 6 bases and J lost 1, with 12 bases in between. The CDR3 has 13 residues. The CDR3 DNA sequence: TGCAGTGCCAGGGGCGGATTTAACTATGGCTACACCTTC. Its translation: CSARGGFNYGYTF.

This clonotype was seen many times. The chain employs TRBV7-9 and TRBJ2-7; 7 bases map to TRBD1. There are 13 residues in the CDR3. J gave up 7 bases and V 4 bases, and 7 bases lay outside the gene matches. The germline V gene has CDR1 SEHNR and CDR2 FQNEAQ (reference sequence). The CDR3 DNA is TGTGCCAGCAGCTGGGACAGCCCCCTGGAGCAGTACTTC. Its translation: CASSWDSPLEQYF.

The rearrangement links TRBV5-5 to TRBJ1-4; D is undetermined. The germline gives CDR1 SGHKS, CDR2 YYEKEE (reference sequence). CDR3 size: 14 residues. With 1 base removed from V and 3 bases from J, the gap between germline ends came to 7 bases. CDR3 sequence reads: CASSLRSSNEKLFF. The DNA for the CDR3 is TGTGCCAGCAGCTTGAGGAGTTCTAATGAAAAACTGTTTTTT.